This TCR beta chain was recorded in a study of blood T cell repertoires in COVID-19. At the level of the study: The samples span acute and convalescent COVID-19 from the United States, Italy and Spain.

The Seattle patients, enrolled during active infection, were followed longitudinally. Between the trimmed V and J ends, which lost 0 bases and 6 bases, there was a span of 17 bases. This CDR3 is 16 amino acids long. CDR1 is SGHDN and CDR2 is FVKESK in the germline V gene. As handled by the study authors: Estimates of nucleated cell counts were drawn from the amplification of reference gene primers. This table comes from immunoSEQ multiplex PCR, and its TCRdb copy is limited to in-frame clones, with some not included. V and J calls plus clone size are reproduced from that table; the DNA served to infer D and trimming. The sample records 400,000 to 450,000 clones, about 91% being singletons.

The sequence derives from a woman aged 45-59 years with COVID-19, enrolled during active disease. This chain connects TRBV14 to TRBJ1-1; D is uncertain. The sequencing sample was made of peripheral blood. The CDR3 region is CASSQDTAEGDPEAFF. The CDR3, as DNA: TGTGCCAGCAGCCAAGATACGGCGGAGGGCGACCCTGAAGCTTTCTTT. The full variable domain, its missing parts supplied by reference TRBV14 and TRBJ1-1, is EAGVTQFPSHSVIEKGQTVTLRCDPISGHDNLYWYRRVMGKEIKFLLHFVKESKQDESGMPNNRFLAERTGGTYSTLKVQPAELEDSGVYFCASSQDTAEGDPEAFFGQGTRLTVV.